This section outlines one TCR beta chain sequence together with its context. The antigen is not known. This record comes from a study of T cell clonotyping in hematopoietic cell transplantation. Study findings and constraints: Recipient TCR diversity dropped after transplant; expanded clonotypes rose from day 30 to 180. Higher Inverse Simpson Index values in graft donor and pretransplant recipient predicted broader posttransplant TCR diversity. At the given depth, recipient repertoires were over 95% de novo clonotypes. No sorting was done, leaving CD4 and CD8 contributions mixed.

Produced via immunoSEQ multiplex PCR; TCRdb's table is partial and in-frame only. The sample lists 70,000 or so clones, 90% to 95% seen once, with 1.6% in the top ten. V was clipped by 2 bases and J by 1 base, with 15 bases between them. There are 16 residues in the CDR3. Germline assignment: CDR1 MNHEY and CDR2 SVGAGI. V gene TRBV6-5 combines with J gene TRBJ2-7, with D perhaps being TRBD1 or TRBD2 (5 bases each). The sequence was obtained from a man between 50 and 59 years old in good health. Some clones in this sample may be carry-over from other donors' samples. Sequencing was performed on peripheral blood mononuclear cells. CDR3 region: CASSYPNRDGSYEQYF. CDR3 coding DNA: TGTGCCAGCAGTTACCCAAACCGGGACGGATCCTACGAGCAGTACTTC.